This T cell receptor (beta chain) was recovered during a study of cytomegalovirus exposure and HLA in healthy donors. General study findings and limits: Accurate HLA-A and HLA-B prediction from TCR beta sequences was reported for most subjects.

As concerns this clone: The antigen remains unidentified.

The PCR had 60 Vbeta and 13 Jbeta primers. Here immunoSEQ multiplex PCR was the method, and the copy in TCRdb shows in-frame clones only, minus some. Among around 190,000 clones listed, about four fifths were seen once. The sequenced material came from PBMCs. The sequence derives from a man aged 18 to 30 in good health and CMV-seronegative.

CDR3 nucleotide sequence: TGTGCCAGTAGTACCTCCGGGACAGGGGGTCCCTATCAGTACTTC. It specifies CASSTSGTGGPYQYF. This chain connects TRBV19 to TRBJ2-4; 11 bases align to TRBD1. Germline CDR1 reads LNHDA; CDR2 reads SQIVND (reference sequence). The CDR3 sequence is 15 residues long. V gave up 4 bases and J gave up 12 bases; unmatched junction bases: 11.